This TCR beta chain was sequenced during a study of T cells in narcolepsy. Looking at the study overall: Patients with NT1 or NT2 and healthy control donors were enrolled. Study findings and constraints: No autoreactive T cell clone sequences appeared in some memory CD4+ repertoires.

Only in-frame clones appear in the TCRdb table, and some are missing; sequencing was by immunoSEQ multiplex PCR. The data contain tens of thousands of clones, less than 90% of them singletons. To note about this clone: The antigen is not known. Other DNA sequences in the sample encode the same CDR3.

This clonotype originated in a human donor with narcolepsy. Sample: CD45RA- memory CD4+ T cells from PBMCs.

This CDR3 is CASSEPGYEQYF. In DNA form, the CDR3 reads TGTGCCAGCAGTGAGCCGGGCTACGAGCAGTACTTC. The V and J genes are TRBV6-1 and TRBJ2-7; D is unclear. The CDR3 spans 12 residues. CDR1 is MNHNS, CDR2 SASEGT, per germline. Trimming left V 3 bases short and J 3 bases short, with 6 bases between.